This T cell receptor (beta chain) was recorded in a study of shared clonotypes between healthy human individuals. With V trimmed by 1 base and J by 2 bases, 5 bases remained unmatched. Germline lookup yields CDR1 LGHNA and CDR2 YNFKEQ. The CDR3 runs to 15 residues. Notes on this clone: Antigen: not known.

The study, taken as a whole, reports: Generally, naive subsets (rather than memory subsets) showed larger estimated richness. Clonotypes not shared had lower generation probabilities than those common to all four donors.

Deep-level settings were used for running the assay. Profiling relied on immunoSEQ multiplex PCR, and the TCRdb table lists in-frame clones only, not all of them. This table holds roughly 2,500,000 clones, roughly 93% found once. The chain carries TRBV4-2 and TRBJ2-7; 7 positions match TRBD2. Sequencing input: naive CD4+ T cells from PBMCs. As to subset: CD45RA+ positively selected. The clonotype was recovered from a man aged 18 to 29 in good health. Some clones in this sample may be carry-over from other donors' samples. The CDR3 bases are TGTGCCAGCAGCCAAGGGCGGGAGTGGGCCTACGAGCAGTACTTC. Translation gives CASSQGREWAYEQYF.